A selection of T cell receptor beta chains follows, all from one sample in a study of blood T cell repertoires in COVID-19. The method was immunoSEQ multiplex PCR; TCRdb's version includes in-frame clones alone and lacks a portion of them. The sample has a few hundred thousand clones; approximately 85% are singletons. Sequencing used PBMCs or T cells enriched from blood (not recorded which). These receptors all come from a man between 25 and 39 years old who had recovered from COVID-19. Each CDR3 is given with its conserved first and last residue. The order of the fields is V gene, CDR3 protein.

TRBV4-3	CASSRGQESPLHF
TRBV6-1	CASSDGAYEQYF
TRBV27	CASSFSGQAAYEQYF
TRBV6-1	CASSEGQAYEQYF
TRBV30	CAWSPLSQNEKLFF
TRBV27	CASSLIRGSSYNEQFF
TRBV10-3	CAISEGGTEKLFF
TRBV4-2	CASSLGAGQFNSPLHF
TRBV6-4	CASSGTGEADTQYF
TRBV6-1	CASRIGQFEAFF
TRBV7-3	CASTFGGPPDTQYF
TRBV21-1	CASSKEPGQGAYEQYF
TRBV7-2	CASSHPPGGGGSDTQYF
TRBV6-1	CASSTGSGQPQHF
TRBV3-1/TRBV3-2	CASSQVWAGGRIGLETQYF
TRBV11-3	CASSSSQGGWDEQFF
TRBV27	CASSFASGGSRNEQFF
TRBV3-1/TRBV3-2	CASSHDRAISGNTIYF
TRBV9	CASSTTGTHGYTF
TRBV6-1	CASSEVEALYGYTF
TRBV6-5	CASSPPGTGVGGYTF
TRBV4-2	CASSQQTQGNYGYTF
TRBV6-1	CASSDTGTVNEKLFF
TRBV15	CATSRDLNQPQHF
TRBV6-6	CASSNGQGSNEQFF
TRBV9	CASSVGRLAGLNEQFF
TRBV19	CASSDRGLDQPQHF
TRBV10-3	CAISRGGQSYGYTF
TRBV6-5	CAASRGLHYGYTF
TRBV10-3	CAIRSSGGTTDTQYF
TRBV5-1	CASSWGTDSYEQYF
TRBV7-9	CASSLGPGAIYF
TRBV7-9	CASSLDRPFSFF
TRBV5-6	CASSFRGGAMETQYF
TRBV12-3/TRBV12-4	CASRAFTNEKLFF
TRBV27	CASSPMPLNTEAFF
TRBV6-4	CASSSSTGAKAFF
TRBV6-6	CASSLQDRGGAGAQETQYF
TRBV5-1	CASSLGGTPRRDTQYF
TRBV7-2	CASSLLARNTGELFF
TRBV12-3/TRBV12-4	CASSLAYKKAFF
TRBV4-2	CASSPGQGMVYGYTF
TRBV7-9	CASSSQASEPLHF
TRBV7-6	CASSEGLLAGVQVETQYF
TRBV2	CASSEIGLAGGGTGELFF
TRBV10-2	CASPPFQGSVAFYNEQFF
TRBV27	CASSLKPRPTPSGANVLTF
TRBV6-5	CASSSRDRVDEQYF
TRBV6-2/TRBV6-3	CASSRTQTGAGYGYTF
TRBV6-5	CASSPGEKLFF